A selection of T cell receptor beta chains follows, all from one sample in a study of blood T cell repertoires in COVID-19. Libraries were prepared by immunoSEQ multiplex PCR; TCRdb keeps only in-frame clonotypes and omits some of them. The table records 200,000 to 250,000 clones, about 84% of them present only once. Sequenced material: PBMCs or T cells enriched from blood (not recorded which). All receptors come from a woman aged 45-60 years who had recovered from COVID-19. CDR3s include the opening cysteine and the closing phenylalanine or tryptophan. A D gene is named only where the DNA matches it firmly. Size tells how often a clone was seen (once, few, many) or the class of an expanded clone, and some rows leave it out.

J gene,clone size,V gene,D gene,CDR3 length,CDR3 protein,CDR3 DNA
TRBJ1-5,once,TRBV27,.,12,CASRAGAQPQHF,TGTGCCAGCAGGGCAGGGGCTCAGCCCCAGCATTTT
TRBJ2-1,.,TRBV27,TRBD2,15,CASRDGGGGSNEQFF,TGTGCCAGCAGGGACGGGGGAGGCGGGAGCAATGAGCAGTTCTTC
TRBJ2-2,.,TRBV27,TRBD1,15,CASSLRDRYTGELFF,TGTGCCAGCAGTTTAAGGGACAGATACACCGGGGAGCTGTTTTTT
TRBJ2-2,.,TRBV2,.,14,CASNGRGSTGELFF,TGTGCCAGCAATGGTAGGGGGAGCACCGGGGAGCTGTTTTTT
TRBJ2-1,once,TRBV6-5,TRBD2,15,CASRLAGGPYNEQFF,TGTGCCAGCAGGTTAGCGGGAGGGCCCTACAATGAGCAGTTCTTC
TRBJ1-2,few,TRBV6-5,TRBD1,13,CASSRTGRRGYTF,TGTGCCAGCAGTAGGACAGGGCGAAGAGGCTACACCTTC
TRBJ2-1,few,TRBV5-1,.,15,CASSLASSSYNEQFF,TGCGCCAGCAGCTTGGCTAGTAGTTCCTACAATGAGCAGTTCTTC
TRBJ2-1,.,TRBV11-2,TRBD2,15,CASSLVSGSGNEQFF,TGTGCCAGCAGCTTAGTAAGCGGGAGTGGAAATGAGCAGTTCTTC
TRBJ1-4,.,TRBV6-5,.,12,CASRRLNEKLFF,TGTGCCAGCAGACGACTGAATGAAAAACTGTTTTTT
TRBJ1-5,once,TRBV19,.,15,CASSIIGQGDQPQHF,TGTGCCAGTAGTATAATCGGTCAGGGCGATCAGCCCCAGCATTTT
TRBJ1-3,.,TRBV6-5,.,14,CASGRINSGNTIYF,TGTGCCAGCGGTAGAATCAACTCTGGAAACACCATATATTTT
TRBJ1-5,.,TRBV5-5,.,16,CASSWGDGDSNQPQHF,TGTGCCAGCAGCTGGGGGGATGGGGATAGCAATCAGCCCCAGCATTTT
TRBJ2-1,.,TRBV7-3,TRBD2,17,CASSPRGLAGGRDEQFF,TGTGCCAGCAGCCCCAGGGGGCTAGCGGGAGGGCGGGATGAGCAGTTCTTC
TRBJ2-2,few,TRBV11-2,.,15,CASSPRRRDTGELFF,TGTGCCAGCAGCCCCCGTCGACGGGACACCGGGGAGCTGTTTTTT
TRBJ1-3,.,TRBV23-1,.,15,CASSFTGSSGNTIYF,TGCGCCAGCAGCTTTACAGGATCCTCTGGAAACACCATATATTTT